The rows below give T cell receptor beta chains drawn from one sample of a study of CD8+CD57+ T cells in acquired aplastic anemia. From the reads, TCRdb called clonotypes with MiXCR, one entry per CDR3 protein. The table shows approximately 98,000 distinct CDR3 sequences, with less than 65% occurring only once. The sequenced sample was sorted CD4+, CD8+, or CD8+CD57+ T cells (not recorded which) from PBMCs. The receptor set was obtained from a human donor in good health, serving as a control. CDR3s include the opening cysteine and the closing phenylalanine or tryptophan. A D gene is named only where the DNA matches it firmly. For some rows the clone size is stated as once, few or many, or as a class when expanded; others skip it.

cdr3_nt: TGTGCCACCAACAGAAGGACAGGGGGCGAGCAGTACTTC; cdr3_aa: CATNRRTGGEQYF; j_call: TRBJ2-7; v_call: TRBV15; clone_size: .; d_call: TRBD1
cdr3_nt: TGTGCCAGCAGTCCCCGCCCCTTTTTGGCAGAGACCCAGTACTTC; cdr3_aa: CASSPRPFLAETQYF; j_call: TRBJ2-5; v_call: TRBV27; clone_size: .; d_call: .
cdr3_nt: TGTGCCAGCAGTATCCCCGGGACAGCGTACAATGAGCAGTTCTTC; cdr3_aa: CASSIPGTAYNEQFF; j_call: TRBJ2-1; v_call: TRBV2; clone_size: .; d_call: TRBD1
cdr3_nt: TGTGCCAGCAGCTTAGCCAGGGGAACTGAAGCTTTCTTT; cdr3_aa: CASSLARGTEAFF; j_call: TRBJ1-1; v_call: TRBV7-2; clone_size: .; d_call: .
cdr3_nt: TGTGCCAGCAGTTCCGGGACTAGCGGGTCGGCCTACGAGCAGTACTTC; cdr3_aa: CASSSGTSGSAYEQYF; j_call: TRBJ2-7; v_call: TRBV2; clone_size: .; d_call: TRBD2
cdr3_nt: TGTGCCAGCAAAGTCCGGCCGTTCTTTAATTTTTACACTGAAGCTTTCTTT; cdr3_aa: CASKVRPFFNFYTEAFF; j_call: TRBJ1-1; v_call: TRBV6-4; clone_size: many; d_call: .
cdr3_nt: TGTGCCAGCAGCCCTGGACAGGGACTCACAGATACGCAGTATTTT; cdr3_aa: CASSPGQGLTDTQYF; j_call: TRBJ2-3; v_call: TRBV9; clone_size: .; d_call: TRBD1
cdr3_nt: TGCGCCAGCAGTGTCCCGAACACCGGGGAGCTGTTTTTT; cdr3_aa: CASSVPNTGELFF; j_call: TRBJ2-2; v_call: TRBV10-2; clone_size: .; d_call: .
cdr3_nt: TGCGCCAGCAGCTTGGTTCGGAGCTCCTACAATGAGCAGTTCTTC; cdr3_aa: CASSLVRSSYNEQFF; j_call: TRBJ2-1; v_call: TRBV5-1; clone_size: many; d_call: .
cdr3_nt: TGTGCCAGCAGTTTATTCGCCGGGACTAGGGGCACAGATACGCAGTATTTT; cdr3_aa: CASSLFAGTRGTDTQYF; j_call: TRBJ2-3; v_call: TRBV27; clone_size: .; d_call: TRBD2
cdr3_nt: TGTGCCAGCAGCTTAGGAGTCGGCGGGGGGTTGTACGAGCAGTACTTC; cdr3_aa: CASSLGVGGGLYEQYF; j_call: TRBJ2-7; v_call: TRBV7-8; clone_size: many; d_call: TRBD2
cdr3_nt: TGCGCCAGCGGTGAGACCGGGACAGGTAACACCGAAGCTTTCTTT; cdr3_aa: CASGETGTGNTEAFF; j_call: TRBJ1-1; v_call: TRBV10-2; clone_size: .; d_call: TRBD1
cdr3_nt: TGCAGTGCAAAGGGACAGACTACCTACGAGCAGTACTTC; cdr3_aa: CSAKGQTTYEQYF; j_call: TRBJ2-7; v_call: TRBV20-1; clone_size: few; d_call: TRBD1
cdr3_nt: TGCAGTGCTAGAGAGTGGAGCTCCTACAATGAGCAGTTCTTC; cdr3_aa: CSAREWSSYNEQFF; j_call: TRBJ2-1; v_call: TRBV20-1; clone_size: many; d_call: .
cdr3_nt: TGTGCCAGCAGCCAGCCCCCTAACTATGGCTACACCTTC; cdr3_aa: CASSQPPNYGYTF; j_call: TRBJ1-2; v_call: TRBV4-2; clone_size: .; d_call: .
cdr3_nt: TGTGCCAGCAGCTTTACGCTAGCGGGAACCGGGGAGCTGTTTTTT; cdr3_aa: CASSFTLAGTGELFF; j_call: TRBJ2-2; v_call: TRBV7-9; clone_size: .; d_call: TRBD2
cdr3_nt: TGTGCCAGCAAACGGGGGGTGTACGAGCAGTACTTC; cdr3_aa: CASKRGVYEQYF; j_call: TRBJ2-7; v_call: TRBV7-2; clone_size: .; d_call: TRBD2
cdr3_nt: TGTGCCAGCAGCCATGGGGAACAGTATTATAATTCGCCCCTCCACTTT; cdr3_aa: CASSHGEQYYNSPLHF; j_call: TRBJ1-6; v_call: TRBV4-2; clone_size: .; d_call: .
cdr3_nt: TGTGCCAGCAGCCACTTCGCGAGCCAACCAGGCTACACCTTC; cdr3_aa: CASSHFASQPGYTF; j_call: TRBJ1-2; v_call: TRBV5-4; clone_size: .; d_call: .
cdr3_nt: TGCAGTGCTATGGACAGGCGGAAAACAGATACGCAGTATTTT; cdr3_aa: CSAMDRRKTDTQYF; j_call: TRBJ2-3; v_call: TRBV20-1; clone_size: many; d_call: TRBD1
cdr3_nt: TGTGCCAGCAGTGCTCCGACAGGGGGCGCGGAGACCCAGTACTTC; cdr3_aa: CASSAPTGGAETQYF; j_call: TRBJ2-5; v_call: TRBV9; clone_size: .; d_call: TRBD1
cdr3_nt: TGTGCCAGCAGGAGGGACAGGGCGTACAATGAGCAGTTCTTC; cdr3_aa: CASRRDRAYNEQFF; j_call: TRBJ2-1; v_call: TRBV12-3/TRBV12-4; clone_size: .; d_call: TRBD1